This is a list of T cell receptor beta chains from one sample in a study of shared clonotypes between healthy human individuals. TCRdb keeps only in-frame clones here, not all; method: immunoSEQ multiplex PCR. The profile shows about 480,000 clones, 60% to 85% of them singletons. Sequencing used PBMCs. The receptor source for this set is a middle-aged woman in good health. Some clones in this sample may be carry-over from other donors' samples. Both conserved end residues are part of each CDR3. D genes are given only for firm matches. Rows give clone size only sometimes, using once, few, many, or a class for an expanded clone.

V	size	D	J	DNA	CDR3
TRBV5-1	.	.	TRBJ1-1	TGCGCCAGCAGCTTGGGGACGCTAAACACTGAAGCTTTCTTT	CASSLGTLNTEAFF
TRBV9	.	TRBD1	TRBJ2-7	TGTGCCAGCAGCGTTACAGGGGCCGAGCAGTACTTC	CASSVTGAEQYF
TRBV4-3	many	TRBD2	TRBJ2-1	TGCGCCAGCAGCCACGTCCTGGCTAGCGGGGGTGAGCAGTTCTTC	CASSHVLASGGEQFF
TRBV29-1	.	.	TRBJ2-5	TGCAGCTCGGCGGGCTCCTCGCAAGAGACCCAGTACTTC	CSSAGSSQETQYF
TRBV28	.	.	TRBJ2-3	TGTGCCAGCACCCCTGCTGGCGGATTTAGCACAGATACGCAGTATTTT	CASTPAGGFSTDTQYF
TRBV19	.	.	TRBJ2-3	TGTGCCAGTAGTTTGACTAACACAGATACGCAGTATTTT	CASSLTNTDTQYF
TRBV9	many	.	TRBJ1-2	TGTGCCAGCAGCGTAGACAGCACCGGTGGCGACTATGGCTACACCTTC	CASSVDSTGGDYGYTF
TRBV10-3	.	TRBD1	TRBJ1-4	TGTGCCATCAGTGACCTGCCCGACAGGGCTAATGAAAAACTGTTTTTT	CAISDLPDRANEKLFF
TRBV5-1	once	.	TRBJ2-2	TGCGCCAGCAGCCGGGACTTAAGCACCGGGGAGCTGTTTTTT	CASSRDLSTGELFF
TRBV10-3	once	.	TRBJ2-7	TGTGCCATCAGTGAGTCTTACGGAAACTACGAGCAGTACTTC	CAISESYGNYEQYF
TRBV9	few	.	TRBJ1-2	TGTGCCAGCAACAGCCCGACCCTAGGGTATGGCTACACCTTC	CASNSPTLGYGYTF
TRBV6-5	few	TRBD1	TRBJ1-1	TGTGCCAGCAGCCAGGACAGGGACACTGAAGCTTTCTTT	CASSQDRDTEAFF
TRBV6-4	.	.	TRBJ2-1	TGTGCCAGCAGTCCGGTGAACGGGGCCTACAATGAGCAGTTCTTC	CASSPVNGAYNEQFF
TRBV14	once	.	TRBJ2-1	TGTGCCAGCAGCCAAGAAGGCCCGGGAAGGAATGAGCAGTTCTTC	CASSQEGPGRNEQFF
TRBV6-1	.	TRBD1	TRBJ2-7	TGTGCCAGCAGTGACCTCCTCCGGGACAGATATAGCAACGAGCAGTACTTC	CASSDLLRDRYSNEQYF
TRBV30	.	.	TRBJ2-5	TGTGCCTGGAGTGGGGGGTTGCAAGAGACCCAGTACTTC	CAWSGGLQETQYF
TRBV10-3	many	.	TRBJ2-7	TGTGCCATCAGTGAGTCTGTGGATCCCGGGCAGTACTTC	CAISESVDPGQYF
TRBV11-3	few	.	TRBJ2-3	TGTGCCAGCAGCCCCCGAGTGGGAAAAGGAGATACGCAGTATTTT	CASSPRVGKGDTQYF
TRBV11-2	.	TRBD1	TRBJ1-4	TGTGCCAGCAGCTTTGACAGGGGGGGGTCAACTAATGAAAAACTGTTTTTT	CASSFDRGGSTNEKLFF
TRBV5-4	few	.	TRBJ1-1	TGTGCCAGCATCGGGGCCACTGAAGCTTTCTTT	CASIGATEAFF
TRBV4-3	.	.	TRBJ2-3	TGCGCCAGCAGCCAAGGTGTAAGGGCAGATACGCAGTATTTT	CASSQGVRADTQYF
TRBV21-1	.	.	TRBJ2-3	.	CASSDYICIAQYF
TRBV4-2	few	.	TRBJ1-1	TGTGCCAGCAGCCAAGCGGGGGGCGCGTTCGGCACTGAAGCTTTCTTT	CASSQAGGAFGTEAFF
TRBV7-3	.	.	TRBJ2-2	TGTGCCAGCAGTTCCCGGGAGGACAGGCTGAACACCGGGGAGCTGTTTTTT	CASSSREDRLNTGELFF
TRBV2	.	.	TRBJ1-1	TGTGCCGGCAGTGAAGCGAGGGTTTTCTTT	CAGSEARVFF
TRBV5-1	.	TRBD1	TRBJ1-4	TGCGCCAGCGGGGACAGGGCCGGGGAAAAACTGTTTTTT	CASGDRAGEKLFF
TRBV30	.	.	TRBJ1-5	TGTGCCTGGAGTGTACATGAGGGGCAGGGTCAGCCCCAGCATTTT	CAWSVHEGQGQPQHF
TRBV7-9	.	TRBD1	TRBJ2-7	TGTGCCAGCAGCTACCCGGGACAGGCGAACTACGAGCAGTACTTC	CASSYPGQANYEQYF
TRBV14	once	TRBD1	TRBJ1-2	TGTGCCAGCAGCCTTAACAGGGGGATGAGAGGCTACACCTTC	CASSLNRGMRGYTF
TRBV18	.	.	TRBJ2-7	TGTGCCAGCTCACTCCTGCCTGGTGGAGGGGACTCCTACGAGCAGTACTTC	CASSLLPGGGDSYEQYF
TRBV5-1	.	TRBD2	TRBJ2-1	TGCGCCAGCAGCGGAAGCGGGGGGCACAATGAGCAGTTCTTC	CASSGSGGHNEQFF
TRBV7-2	once	TRBD2	TRBJ2-2	TGTGCCAGCAGCCAGGGGACTAGCGGGAGGGTAGGCGGGGAGCTGTTTTTT	CASSQGTSGRVGGELFF
TRBV5-8	once	TRBD2	TRBJ2-1	TGTGCCAGCAGCTTAAGCGGGACTAGAGTGGATGAGCAGTTCTTC	CASSLSGTRVDEQFF
TRBV6-1	.	.	TRBJ1-2	TGTGCCAGCAGTGAAGCAACCCGAACGGGCGGCTACACCTTC	CASSEATRTGGYTF
TRBV4-2	few	TRBD2	TRBJ2-3	TGTGCCAGCAAGGCGGGAGGGACCGCAGATACGCAGTATTTT	CASKAGGTADTQYF
TRBV7-6	.	.	TRBJ1-5	TGTGCCAGCAGCTTAGGCACAGGGCAGCCCCAGCATTTT	CASSLGTGQPQHF
TRBV11-3	.	.	TRBJ2-2	TGTGCCAGCAGCTTAGGGGGCCCGAACACCGGGGAGCTGTTTTTT	CASSLGGPNTGELFF
TRBV5-1	.	TRBD2	TRBJ2-5	TGCGCCAGCAGGTTCACCCTCCCCGTGGGAGGGCTAGAGACCCAGTACTTC	CASRFTLPVGGLETQYF
TRBV2	.	.	TRBJ2-1	TGTGCCAGCATTCTAAAGAGCTCCTACAATGAGCAGTTCTTC	CASILKSSYNEQFF
TRBV18	.	.	TRBJ1-5	TGTGCCAGCTCACCGGGCGGTAATCAGCCCCAGCATTTT	CASSPGGNQPQHF
TRBV5-1	.	TRBD2	TRBJ2-1	TGCGCCAGCAGCTTGGTGCTAGCGGGAGACAATGAGCAGTTCTTC	CASSLVLAGDNEQFF
TRBV5-4	.	TRBD1	TRBJ2-7	TGTGCCAGCAGCACCCCCCGACAGGGTCAGTACGAGCAGTACTTC	CASSTPRQGQYEQYF
TRBV11-2	.	TRBD2	TRBJ2-3	TGTGCCAGCAGCTTAAGTCGAGCGGGAGGTGGAGATACGCAGTATTTT	CASSLSRAGGGDTQYF
TRBV7-9	.	.	TRBJ2-3	TGTGCCAGCAGCTCCTCCGGGTCAGATACGCAGTATTTT	CASSSSGSDTQYF
TRBV21-1	.	.	TRBJ2-6	TGTGCCAGCAGCAAGGGACTAGCGGGAACCAACTCTGGGGCCAACGTCCTGACTTTC	CASSKGLAGTNSGANVLTF
TRBV5-1	once	TRBD1	TRBJ1-1	TGCGCCAGCAGCTGGGACAGGGAAAGGGCTTTCTTT	CASSWDRERAFF
TRBV4-3	few	TRBD2	TRBJ2-2	TGCGCCAGCAGCCAAGTTAGCGGGAGAGGCACCGGGGAGCTGTTTTTT	CASSQVSGRGTGELFF
TRBV6-1	.	.	TRBJ2-7	TGTGCCAGCAGTCCCCGTCAGGGGATTTCCTACGAGCAGTACTTC	CASSPRQGISYEQYF
TRBV6-1	.	.	TRBJ2-1	TGTGCCAGCAGTGATGGCGGGATGTACAATGAGCAGTTCTTC	CASSDGGMYNEQFF
TRBV30	.	.	TRBJ2-2	TGTGCCTGGAGTGTATCCCAGCTAGGGGAGCTGTTTTTT	CAWSVSQLGELFF
TRBV18	many	.	TRBJ1-1	TGTGCCAGCTCTCCACGGACCGGCATGAACACTGAAGCTTTCTTT	CASSPRTGMNTEAFF
TRBV4-1	.	TRBD2	TRBJ2-1	TGCGCCAGCAGCCTCGCGGGAGGGGGCAATGAGCAGTTCTTC	CASSLAGGGNEQFF
TRBV28	.	TRBD2	TRBJ2-1	TGTGCCAGCAACGCGGGGGGCCTACGCTCCTACAATGAGCAGTTCTTC	CASNAGGLRSYNEQFF
TRBV4-2	.	.	TRBJ2-1	TGTGCCAGCAGCCATCGCCAGCTTAATGAGCAGTTCTTC	CASSHRQLNEQFF
TRBV7-2	many	.	TRBJ2-3	TGTGCCAGCAGCACCCTAGCAGATACGCAGTATTTT	CASSTLADTQYF